This entry features one T cell receptor beta chain sequence. Sequenced by immunoSEQ multiplex PCR; TCRdb stores in-frame clones only, minus some. The sample yields about 610,000 clones, around nine tenths seen once. The data derive from a study of shared T cell receptors in the human thymus. The germline V gene encodes CDR1 MNHEY and CDR2 SVGAGI. This CDR3 has 13 amino acids. Trimming took 6 bases from V and 7 from J; bases not matched to a gene: 5. These data also featured in a second study, about human thymus T cells. That source notes: Corrective surgery for congenital heart defects was being performed on the healthy Finnish infants who were the donors.

The chain is built from TRBV6-5 and TRBJ2-1; 8 positions agree with TRBD2. The clonotype comes from a boy younger than two with a congenital heart defect. Sequencing was done on a sample of thymocytes. CDR3: CASSPGLANEQFF. In DNA form, the CDR3 reads TGTGCCAGCAGCCCCGGACTAGCAAATGAGCAGTTCTTC.